This T cell receptor (beta chain) emerged from a study of a mutant IDH1 vaccine in newly diagnosed glioma (dated by TCRdb to about 2021). With regard to the full study: Across visits V03 through V10, patients got a total of eight vaccinations, given in weeks 1, 3, 5, 7, 11, 15, 19 and 23. For exploratory analyses, longitudinal TCRB deep sequencing was carried out in roughly 23 treated patients wherever samples were available. Six visits were used for peripheral blood collection: V03 (baseline), V05, V07, V10, V12 and V13. In the chemotherapy-containing groups, vaccination started alongside temozolomide cycles, whereas in patients who had radiotherapy alone it started 4-6 weeks after radiotherapy. Of the approximately 29 treated patients, approximately 62% were male and approximately 40% were female, and a mean age of approximately 40 years was recorded. Before enrollment, patients had received standard therapy of radiotherapy alone, temozolomide alone, or radiochemotherapy with temozolomide; most received the combination.

The meaning of the sample's time point label: week 11, during vaccination. Every vaccine dose consisted of 300 ug of a 20-mer mutant IDH1 peptide in Montanide, administered subcutaneously together with topical imiquimod. All donors had newly diagnosed IDH1-mutant astrocytomas of WHO grade 3 or 4 that showed loss of nuclear ATRX. The samples were drawn from NOA16, a multicentre, single-arm, open-label phase I trial in Germany that tested a mutant IDH1 peptide vaccine in humans for the first time. Genomic DNA for TCRB sequencing was extracted from EDTA blood using the DNeasy Blood and Tissue Kit. In the case of this clone: The specificity of this receptor is unknown. Per-base quality was not reported, and no clone a single base away is much larger than it.

CDR1 and CDR2 are read off the germline V gene as WSHSY and SAAADI. From the cysteine up to the phenylalanine, the CDR3 has a length of 13 residues. The CDR3 DNA has 39 bases and is translated from base 1. The junction carries 13 bases between V and J, which are trimmed by 4 bases and 6 bases respectively. Beyond this particular receptor, the publication reports: The authors stated that sample limitations prevented analyses of patient blood samples from being reproduced. Availability determined which PBMC samples were chosen for TCRB deep sequencing. Changes in the top peripheral T cell clonotypes picked up by TCRB sequencing did not appear to be linked to pseudoprogression. Immune responses induced by the vaccine were seen in 93.3% of patients across multiple MHC alleles.

The library came from the immunoSEQ multiplex PCR assay. Rearranged TCR beta chain sequences were amplified using the hsTCRB Kit according to the manufacturer's protocol. TCRB libraries were sequenced on an Illumina MiSeq. Per the source publication's procedure: The proprietary platform of the kit vendor was used for demultiplexing, trimming and gene mapping. Entries here come from immuneACCESS through TCRdb and include only in-frame sequences with V and J called. Some clones fail to appear in such tables; in the studies checked, an unresolved V gene covers under half of the shortfall, and the cause of the remainder is unknown. That table furnishes V, J and clone size, whereas the DNA furnished D and trimming. Across this sample there are 45,000 to 60,000 clones, with 75% to 95% seen only once. The ten largest clones take up roughly 2.3% of the sample.

The sequence links TRBV10-2 to TRBJ2-7; the D gene is perhaps TRBD1, on 6 matching bases. The material sequenced was PBMCs, taken from a glioma patient whose treatment included an IDH1 peptide vaccine. The receptor was isolated from a man aged 45-60 years with glioma. The sequenced DNA: TGCGCCAGCAGTGTCGGACAGAGGACCGAGCAGTACTTC. The resulting protein is CASSVGQRTEQYF.